Shown below are 22 T cell receptor beta chains from a single sample sequenced in a study of cytomegalovirus exposure and HLA in healthy donors. Use of 60 Vbeta and 13 Jbeta primers characterized the PCR. The data were produced by immunoSEQ multiplex PCR, yet TCRdb's version contains in-frame clones alone and is incomplete. The sample includes 120,000 to 150,000 clones, about 75% of them seen just once. The sample was PBMCs. These receptors came from a man aged 40-49 years in good health and CMV-seronegative.

J is TRBJ1-5 and V is TRBV7-8; D not resolved. This CDR3 has 12 residues. The V and J ends lost 5 bases and 9 bases respectively, with 11 bases between them. The germline CDR1 and CDR2 sequences are SGHVS and FQNEAQ. This chain's CDR3 is CASSNLLVPQHF. The CDR3, as DNA: TGTGCCAGCAGCAACCTATTAGTGCCCCAGCATTTT.

This clone was found a few times. The chain couples TRBV19 to TRBJ2-3, with a possible D match to TRBD2 (5 bases). Trimming left V 6 bases short and J 2 bases short, with 6 bases between. CDR3 length: 12 amino acids. Germline V gene sequence: CDR1 LNHDA, CDR2 SQIVND (reference sequence). The CDR3 DNA is TGTGCCAGTAGGGAGGCCACAGATACGCAGTATTTT. Its protein product is CASREATDTQYF.

The chain joins TRBV7-6 to TRBJ2-1; TRBD2 might be the D (6 bases). This CDR3 has 17 amino acids. V dropped 1 base and J dropped 0 bases, with 13 bases sitting between them. Germline loops: CDR1 SGHVS, CDR2 FNYEAQ. The CDR3 loop reads CASSLEPRGTSYNEQFF. DNA of the CDR3: TGTGCCAGCAGCTTAGAACCCCGGGGGACCTCCTACAATGAGCAGTTCTTC. Using reference TRBV7-6 and TRBJ2-1 for the parts outside the CDR3, the full variable domain is GAGVSQSPRYKVTKRGQDVALRCDPISGHVSLYWYRQALGQGPEFLTYFNYEAQQDKSGLPNDRFSAERPEGSISTLTIQRTEQRDSAMYRCASSLEPRGTSYNEQFFGPGTRLTVL.

The chain employs TRBV7-2 and TRBJ1-2; TRBD1 matches at 10 bases. There are 14 residues in the CDR3. After removal of 6 bases from V and 3 bases from J, the junction contained 4 bases not matched to a gene. The germline V gene encodes CDR1 SGHTA and CDR2 FQGNSA. The CDR3 reads CASSLGTGDYGYTF. The CDR3 bases are TGTGCCAGCAGTCTTGGGACAGGGGACTATGGCTACACCTTC.

The V gene is TRBV18, the J gene TRBJ1-1; no definite D call. The germline gives CDR1 KGHSH, CDR2 LQKENI. There are 15 residues in the CDR3. V was clipped by 0 bases and J by 1 base, with 9 bases between them. This CDR3 reads CASSPPSKSNTEAFF. CDR3 sequence (DNA): TGTGCCAGCTCACCACCATCAAAATCGAACACTGAAGCTTTCTTT.

V and J are TRBV9 and TRBJ2-2, with 8 positions matching TRBD1. CDR1 and CDR2 (germline): SGDLS, YYNGEE. The CDR3 contains 17 residues. V was pared by 0 bases and J by 4 bases, with 8 bases of the junction left unmatched. The DNA for the CDR3 is TGTGCCAGCAGCGTAGTGCCAGGGGGCTTTGGCACCGGGGAGCTGTTTTTT. It yields the protein CASSVVPGGFGTGELFF.

The gene calls are TRBV2 and TRBJ1-6, with D perhaps TRBD1 (5 bases). V lost 3 bases and J lost 0, with 12 bases in between. The CDR3 is 17 amino acids. CDR1 and CDR2 from the germline V gene are SNHLY and FYNNEI. The CDR3 loop is CASSEGGRNSYNSPLHF. The CDR3 DNA sequence: TGTGCCAGCAGTGAGGGGGGGAGGAACTCCTATAATTCACCCCTCCACTTT.

The V and J genes are TRBV7-8 and TRBJ1-4; 9 bases match TRBD1. This CDR3 region has 15 residues. V shed 5 bases and J 4 bases; nucleotides not matched to a gene: 5. In germline, CDR1 is SGHVS, CDR2 FQNEAQ. CDR3 loop: CASSVGTGSNEKLFF. DNA of the CDR3: TGTGCCAGCAGCGTCGGGACAGGGAGTAATGAAAAACTGTTTTTT.

This clone appeared once. The junction departs from the called germline gene at one end, perhaps through a read error. Other DNA sequences in the sample encode the same CDR3. The rearrangement uses TRBV7-8 and TRBJ1-5; 7 nucleotides align to TRBD1. Germline loops: CDR1 SGHVS, CDR2 FQNEAQ. CDR3 length: 16 amino acids. The CDR3 protein is CASSLFTGQINQPQHF. The CDR3 coding sequence is TGTGCCAGCAGCTTATTTACGGGACAGATAAATCAACCCCAGCATTTT.

J is TRBJ2-5 and V is TRBV7-9; a possible D gene is TRBD1 (5 bases). Germline lookup yields CDR1 SEHNR and CDR2 FQNEAQ (reference sequence). This CDR3 is 14 amino acids long. The V gene lost 2 bases and the J gene lost 0 bases, with 7 bases spanning the gap. Here the CDR3 DNA reads TGTGCCAGCAGCTTATTCAGGGACCAAGAGACCCAGTACTTC. Protein product: CASSLFRDQETQYF.

The rearrangement links TRBV4-1 to TRBJ2-7; 9 nucleotides agree with TRBD1. The length of the CDR3 is 14 residues. The trim removed 4 bases at V and 4 bases at J, leaving 5 bases unmatched. From germline, CDR1 is MGHRA and CDR2 YSYEKL. CDR3 loop: CASSRYRGPYEQYF. CDR3 DNA sequence: TGCGCCAGCAGCCGATACAGGGGGCCGTACGAGCAGTACTTC.

The chain couples TRBV28 to TRBJ2-7; maybe TRBD1 (5 bases). Germline-derived CDR1 and CDR2 are MDHEN and SYDVKM. V lost 2 bases and J lost 7, with 18 bases in between. This CDR3 contains 15 residues. CDR3 bases: TGTGCCAGCAGTTTAATTCAGGGCTGGCCTGGGGAGCAGTACTTC. This sequence encodes CASSLIQGWPGEQYF. The variable domain in full, completed from reference TRBV28 and TRBJ2-7, reads DVKVTQSSRYLVKRTGEKVFLECVQDMDHENMFWYRQDPGLGLRLIYFSYDVKMKEKGDIPEGYSVSREKKERFSLILESASTNQTSMYLCASSLIQGWPGEQYFGPGTRLTVT.

The J gene is TRBJ2-2, the V gene TRBV9; 12 bases are shared with TRBD1. The CDR3 spans 15 residues. Unmatched junction bases numbered 4, after V lost 4 bases and J lost 6 bases. Germline CDR1 and CDR2: SGDLS and YYNGEE. The CDR3 is CASSTRDRGPGELFF. For the CDR3, the DNA is TGTGCCAGCAGCACCAGGGACAGGGGGCCCGGGGAGCTGTTTTTT. The whole variable domain, filled in from reference TRBV9 and TRBJ2-2, reads DSGVTQTPKHLITATGQRVTLRCSPRSGDLSVYWYQQSLDQGLQFLIQYYNGEERAKGNILERFSAQQFPDLHSELNLSSLELGDSALYFCASSTRDRGPGELFFGEGSRLTVL.

The chain couples TRBV7-6 to TRBJ2-5, with 7 bases aligning to TRBD1. The J call may be incorrect, as the DNA end agrees better with TRBJ2-7. CDR1 SGHVS and CDR2 FNYEAQ come from the germline V gene. The CDR3 consists of 13 residues. CDR3 bases: TGTGCCAGCAGCGAGGACAGGCTCAACGAGCAGTACTTC. Residues: CASSEDRLNEQYF.

The chain couples TRBV14 to TRBJ2-7; TRBD1 matches at 8 bases. J gave up 3 bases and V 2 bases, and 6 bases lay outside the gene matches. There are 15 residues in the CDR3. Germline values: CDR1 SGHDN, CDR2 FVKESK. CDR3 nucleotide sequence: TGTGCCAGCAGCCAATTGACGGGACAGGACTACGAGCAGTACTTC. It is translated as CASSQLTGQDYEQYF.

The V call is TRBV2, the J call TRBJ1-5, with 9 positions matching TRBD1. The CDR3 is made up of 17 amino acids. The germline gives CDR1 SNHLY, CDR2 FYNNEI. V lost 6 bases to trimming and J lost 1 base; unmatched junction nucleotides: 10. As DNA, the CDR3 is TGTGCCAGCAGGGATGACAGGGGGGGGTGGAGCAATCAGCCCCAGCATTTT. Translation gives CASRDDRGGWSNQPQHF.

The CDR3 loop reads CASSLGSAGGEQFF. CDR3 sequence (DNA): TGTGCCAGCAGCTTAGGATCGGCAGGGGGAGAGCAGTTCTTC. The chain joins TRBV7-6 to TRBJ2-1; 7 positions agree with TRBD1. Per germline, CDR1 SGHVS and CDR2 FNYEAQ. The CDR3 is made up of 14 amino acids. The V and J ends lost 1 base and 10 bases, in that order; junction bases with no gene match: 7.

The chain combines TRBV19 with TRBJ1-5; 9 nucleotides line up with TRBD1. In germline, CDR1 is LNHDA, CDR2 SQIVND (reference sequence). The CDR3 spans 14 residues. The V segment lost 5 bases and the J segment 4 bases; nucleotides outside the gene matches: 3. The CDR3 region has the DNA TGTGCCAGTAGTCCAGGACAGGGGAATCAGCCCCAGCATTTT. Its translation is CASSPGQGNQPQHF. The full variable domain, its missing parts supplied by reference TRBV19 and TRBJ1-5, is DGGITQSPKYLFRKEGQNVTLSCEQNLNHDAMYWYRQDPGQGLRLIYYSQIVNDFQKGDIAEGYSVSREKKESFPLTVTSAQKNPTAFYLCASSPGQGNQPQHFGDGTRLSIL.

V is TRBV10-1 and J is TRBJ1-4; D remains ambiguous. V lost 4 bases and J lost 10, with 16 bases in between. The CDR3 sequence is 14 residues long. The V gene's germline CDR1 is WNHNN and CDR2 SYGVQD (reference sequence). This CDR3 reads CASSAGLVTPKLFF. The CDR3 DNA follows: TGCGCCAGCAGTGCTGGTTTAGTCACCCCAAAACTGTTTTTT.

The chain joins TRBV13 to TRBJ2-1; possibly TRBD1 for D (6 bases). V lost 2 bases and J lost 4, with 6 bases in between. Germline loops: CDR1 PRHDT, CDR2 FYEKMQ (reference sequence). The CDR3 has 13 amino acids. CDR3 DNA: TGTGCCAGCAGCTTAAGGGGGTACAATGAGCAGTTCTTC. Residues: CASSLRGYNEQFF.

The rearrangement joins TRBV5-4 to TRBJ2-5; 9 bases map to TRBD1. The CDR3 is made up of 15 amino acids. V shed 5 bases, J shed 5 bases, and the junction held 10 bases outside the gene matches. Germline CDR1 and CDR2: SGHNT and YYREEE (reference sequence). The CDR3 is CASRPPGQGFETQYF. The CDR3 DNA reads as TGTGCCAGCAGACCTCCGGGACAGGGTTTCGAGACCCAGTACTTC.

This clone was seen a few times. V and J are TRBV6-5 and TRBJ1-1; D gene ambiguous. The length of the CDR3 is 15 residues. The germline gives CDR1 MNHEY, CDR2 SVGAGI. V dropped 0 bases and J dropped 6 bases, with 14 bases sitting between them. The CDR3 here is CASSYSNGIGAEAFF. CDR3 in DNA: TGTGCCAGCAGTTACTCGAACGGGATCGGGGCTGAAGCTTTCTTT.